This TCR beta chain was sequenced in a study of T cells after yellow fever vaccination. MiXCR was run by TCRdb on the 5' RACE reads, yielding one entry per CDR3 protein. The table lists about 340,000 distinct CDR3 sequences, approximately 12% of them singletons. Germline V CDR1 and CDR2: SGHTA, FQGTGA. The length of the CDR3 is 13 residues. The ends were cut back, 1 base at V and 7 bases at J, with 7 bases in the middle. The TCR sequence derives from a man younger than 35 who received the YFV17D yellow fever vaccine. This chain links TRBV7-3 with TRBJ2-2; D remains ambiguous. This material consisted of CD4+ T cells sorted from PBMCs, taken 15 days after the yellow fever booster vaccination. CDR3 DNA: TGTGCCAGCAGCTTAAGGCGAAGCGGGGAGCTGTTTTTT. This sequence encodes CASSLRRSGELFF.